The present T cell receptor (beta chain) was sequenced within a study of blood T cells in healthy people across ages. General observations from the study: PBMCs went unsorted, and a conclusive naive versus antigen-experienced comparison was therefore prevented. Roughly linear declines in TCR beta diversity per million T cells occurred with age.

As to this clonotype: Its antigen is unknown. A much larger clone is a single base away; this may be a read error.

A second about 7 to 12 cycle PCR used barcoded and J-beta primers. A template-switch adaptor containing 12 random nucleotides labeled each cDNA molecule. A single record per CDR3 protein comes from TCRdb applying MiXCR to the 5' RACE reads. The repertoire holds about 680,000 distinct CDR3 sequences, about half seen once, with roughly a third in the top ten. Deletions cut 4 bases from V and 11 bases from J, with 23 bases between. This CDR3 is built from 15 residues. The germline gives CDR1 MGHRA, CDR2 YSYEKL. V is TRBV4-1 and J is TRBJ2-5; no definite D call. What was sequenced was blood. The sequence was collected from a woman in her sixties or seventies in good health. In DNA form, the CDR3 reads TGCGCCAGCAGCCGCCAGCTACAAGCCAGCTACGATCAGTACTTC. Amino acid sequence: CASSRQLQASYDQYF.